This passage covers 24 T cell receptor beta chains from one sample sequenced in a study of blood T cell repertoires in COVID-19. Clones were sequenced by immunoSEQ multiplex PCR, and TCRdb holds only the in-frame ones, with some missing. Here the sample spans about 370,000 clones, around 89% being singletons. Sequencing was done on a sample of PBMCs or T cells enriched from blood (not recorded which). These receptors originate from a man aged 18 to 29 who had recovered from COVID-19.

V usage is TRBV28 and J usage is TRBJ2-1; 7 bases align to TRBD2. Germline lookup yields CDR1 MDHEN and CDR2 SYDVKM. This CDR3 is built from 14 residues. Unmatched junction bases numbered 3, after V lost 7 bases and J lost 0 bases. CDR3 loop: CASTAGASYNEQFF. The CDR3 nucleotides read TGTGCCAGCACCGCGGGAGCCTCCTACAATGAGCAGTTCTTC.

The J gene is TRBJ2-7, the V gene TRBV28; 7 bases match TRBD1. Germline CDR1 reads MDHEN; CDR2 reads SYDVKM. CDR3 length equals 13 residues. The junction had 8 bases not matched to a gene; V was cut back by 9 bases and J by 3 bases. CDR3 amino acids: CASTRQGRYEQYF. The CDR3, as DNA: TGTGCCAGTACTCGACAGGGACGCTACGAGCAGTACTTC.

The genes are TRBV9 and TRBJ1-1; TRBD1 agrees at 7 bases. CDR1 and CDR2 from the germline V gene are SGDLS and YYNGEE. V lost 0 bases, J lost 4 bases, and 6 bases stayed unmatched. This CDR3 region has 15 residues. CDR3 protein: CASSVARTGPTEAFF. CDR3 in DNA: TGTGCCAGCAGCGTAGCCAGGACAGGTCCCACTGAAGCTTTCTTT.

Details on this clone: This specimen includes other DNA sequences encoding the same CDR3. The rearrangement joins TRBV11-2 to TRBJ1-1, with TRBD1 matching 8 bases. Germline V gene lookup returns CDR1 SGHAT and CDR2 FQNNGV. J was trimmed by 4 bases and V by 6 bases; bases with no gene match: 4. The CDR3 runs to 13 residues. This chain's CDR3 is CASRPTGGTEAFF. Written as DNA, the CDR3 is TGTGCCAGCAGACCCACAGGGGGCACTGAAGCTTTCTTT.

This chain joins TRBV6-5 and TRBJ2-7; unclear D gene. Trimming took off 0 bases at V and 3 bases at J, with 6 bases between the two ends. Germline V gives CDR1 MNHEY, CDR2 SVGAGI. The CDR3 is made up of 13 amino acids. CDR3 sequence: CASSYSRLYEQYF. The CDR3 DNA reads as TGTGCCAGCAGTTACTCGCGGCTCTACGAGCAGTACTTC.

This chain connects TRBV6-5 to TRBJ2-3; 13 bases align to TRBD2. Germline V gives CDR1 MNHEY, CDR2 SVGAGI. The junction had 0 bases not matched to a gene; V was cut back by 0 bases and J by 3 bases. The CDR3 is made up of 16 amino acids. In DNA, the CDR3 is TGTGCCAGCAGTTACTCACTAGCGGGGGGGACAGATACGCAGTATTTT. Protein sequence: CASSYSLAGGTDTQYF.

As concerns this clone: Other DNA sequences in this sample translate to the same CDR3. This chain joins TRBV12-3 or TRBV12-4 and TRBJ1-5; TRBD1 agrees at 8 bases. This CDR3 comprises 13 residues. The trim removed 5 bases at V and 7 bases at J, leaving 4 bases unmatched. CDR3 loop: CASSGQGNQPQHF. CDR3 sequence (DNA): TGTGCCAGCAGTGGACAGGGAAACCAGCCCCAGCATTTT.

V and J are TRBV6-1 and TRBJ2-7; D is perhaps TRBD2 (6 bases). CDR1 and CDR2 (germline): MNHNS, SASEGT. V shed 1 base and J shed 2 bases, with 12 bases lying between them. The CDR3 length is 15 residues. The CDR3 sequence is CASSEDGGLTYEQYF. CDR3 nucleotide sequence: TGTGCCAGCAGTGAAGATGGAGGGCTCACCTACGAGCAGTACTTC.

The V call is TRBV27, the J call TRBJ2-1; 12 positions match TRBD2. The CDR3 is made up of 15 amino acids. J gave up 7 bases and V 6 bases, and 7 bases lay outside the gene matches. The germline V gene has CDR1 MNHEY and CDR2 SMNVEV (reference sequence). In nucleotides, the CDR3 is TGTGCCAGCAGGGGTCTAGCGGGAGGGCCGAATGAGCAGTTCTTC. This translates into CASRGLAGGPNEQFF.

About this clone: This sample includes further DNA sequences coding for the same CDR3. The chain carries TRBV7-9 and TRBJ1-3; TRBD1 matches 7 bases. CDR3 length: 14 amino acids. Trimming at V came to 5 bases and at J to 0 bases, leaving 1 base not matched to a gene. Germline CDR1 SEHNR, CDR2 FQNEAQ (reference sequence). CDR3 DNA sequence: TGTGCCAGCAGCCGGGACAGCTCTGGAAACACCATATATTTT. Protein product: CASSRDSSGNTIYF. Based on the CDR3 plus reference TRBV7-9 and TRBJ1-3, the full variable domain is DTGVSQNPRHKITKRGQNVTFRCDPISEHNRLYWYRQTLGQGPEFLTYFQNEAQLEKSRLLSDRFSAERPKGSFSTLEIQRTEQGDSAMYLCASSRDSSGNTIYFGEGSWLTVV.

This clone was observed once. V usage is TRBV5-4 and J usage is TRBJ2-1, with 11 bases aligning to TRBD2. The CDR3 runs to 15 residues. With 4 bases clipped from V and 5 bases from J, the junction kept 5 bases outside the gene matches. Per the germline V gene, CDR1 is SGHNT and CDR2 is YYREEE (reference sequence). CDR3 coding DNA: TGTGCCAGCAGCGTTAGCGGGGGGGCCCACAATGAGCAGTTCTTC. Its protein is CASSVSGGAHNEQFF. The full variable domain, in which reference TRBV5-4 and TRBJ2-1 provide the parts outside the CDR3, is ETGVTQSPTHLIKTRGQQVTLRCSSQSGHNTVSWYQQALGQGPQFIFQYYREEENGRGNFPPRFSGLQFPNYSSELNVNALELDDSALYLCASSVSGGAHNEQFFGPGTRLTVL.

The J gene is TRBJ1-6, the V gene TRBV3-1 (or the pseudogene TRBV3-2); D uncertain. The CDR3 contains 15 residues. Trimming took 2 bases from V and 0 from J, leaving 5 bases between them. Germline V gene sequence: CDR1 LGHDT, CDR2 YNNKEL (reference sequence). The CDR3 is CASSQLSSYNSPLHF. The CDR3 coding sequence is TGTGCCAGCAGCCAACTAAGCTCCTATAATTCACCCCTCCACTTT.

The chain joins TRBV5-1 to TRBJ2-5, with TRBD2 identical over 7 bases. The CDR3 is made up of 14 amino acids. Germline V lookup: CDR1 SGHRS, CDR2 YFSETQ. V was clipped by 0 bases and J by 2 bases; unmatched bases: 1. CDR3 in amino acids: CASSLGRGQETQYF. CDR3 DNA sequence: TGCGCCAGCAGCTTGGGGCGGGGGCAAGAGACCCAGTACTTC.

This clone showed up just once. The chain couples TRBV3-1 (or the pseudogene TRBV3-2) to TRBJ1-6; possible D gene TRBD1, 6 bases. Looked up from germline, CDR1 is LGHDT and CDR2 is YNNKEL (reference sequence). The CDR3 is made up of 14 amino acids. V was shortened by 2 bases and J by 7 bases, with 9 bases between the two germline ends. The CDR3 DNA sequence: TGTGCCAGCAGCCAAAGGGACAACAATTCACCCCTCCACTTT. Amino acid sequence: CASSQRDNNSPLHF.

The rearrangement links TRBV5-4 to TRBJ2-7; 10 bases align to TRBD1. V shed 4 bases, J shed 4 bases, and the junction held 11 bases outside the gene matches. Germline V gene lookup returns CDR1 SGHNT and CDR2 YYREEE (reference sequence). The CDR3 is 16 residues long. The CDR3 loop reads CASSTIEGDRGYEQYF. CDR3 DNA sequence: TGTGCCAGCAGCACCATAGAGGGGGACAGGGGTTACGAGCAGTACTTC.

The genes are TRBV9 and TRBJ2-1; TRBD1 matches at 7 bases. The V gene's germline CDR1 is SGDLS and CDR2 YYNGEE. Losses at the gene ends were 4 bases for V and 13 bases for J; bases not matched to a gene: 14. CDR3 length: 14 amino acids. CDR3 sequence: CASSFSSTGLIQFF. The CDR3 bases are TGTGCCAGCAGCTTCTCATCGACAGGGCTTATTCAGTTCTTC.

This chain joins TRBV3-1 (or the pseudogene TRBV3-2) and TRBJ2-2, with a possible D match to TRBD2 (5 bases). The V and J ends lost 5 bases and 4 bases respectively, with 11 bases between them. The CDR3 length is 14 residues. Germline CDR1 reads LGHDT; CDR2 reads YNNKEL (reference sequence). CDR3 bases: TGTGCCAGCAGCACCGGGGTCCCCACCGGGGAGCTGTTTTTT. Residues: CASSTGVPTGELFF.

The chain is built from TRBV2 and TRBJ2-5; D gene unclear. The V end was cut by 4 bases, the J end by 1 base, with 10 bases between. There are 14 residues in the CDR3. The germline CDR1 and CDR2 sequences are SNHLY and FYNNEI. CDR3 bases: TGTGCCAGCAGTGCTCAGCGATCCCAAGAGACCCAGTACTTC. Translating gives CASSAQRSQETQYF.

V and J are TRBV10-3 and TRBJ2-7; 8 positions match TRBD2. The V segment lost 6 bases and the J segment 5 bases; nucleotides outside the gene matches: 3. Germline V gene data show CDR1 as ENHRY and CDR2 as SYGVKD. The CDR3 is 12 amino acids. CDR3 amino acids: CAISVTSDEQYF. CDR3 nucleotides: TGTGCCATCAGCGTGACTAGCGACGAGCAGTACTTC.

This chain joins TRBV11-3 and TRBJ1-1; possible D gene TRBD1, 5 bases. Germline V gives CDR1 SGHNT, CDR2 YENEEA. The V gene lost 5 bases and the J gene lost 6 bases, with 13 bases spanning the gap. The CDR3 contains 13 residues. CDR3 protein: CASSPQGRSEAFF. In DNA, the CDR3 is TGTGCCAGCAGCCCTCAGGGTAGGTCTGAAGCTTTCTTT.

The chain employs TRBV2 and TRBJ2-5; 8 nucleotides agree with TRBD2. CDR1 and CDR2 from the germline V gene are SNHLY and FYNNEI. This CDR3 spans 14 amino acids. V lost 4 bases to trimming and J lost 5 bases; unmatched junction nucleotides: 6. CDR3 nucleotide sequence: TGTGCCAGCAGTGCGGGGGGGAGGGGTGAGACCCAGTACTTC. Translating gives CASSAGGRGETQYF.

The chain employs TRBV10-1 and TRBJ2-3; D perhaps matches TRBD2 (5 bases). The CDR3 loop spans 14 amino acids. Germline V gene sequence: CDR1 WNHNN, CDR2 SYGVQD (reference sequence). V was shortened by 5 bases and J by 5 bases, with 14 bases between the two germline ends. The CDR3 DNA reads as TGCGCCAGCAGTCCCTACTCGGGGAAAGATACGCAGTATTTT. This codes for CASSPYSGKDTQYF.

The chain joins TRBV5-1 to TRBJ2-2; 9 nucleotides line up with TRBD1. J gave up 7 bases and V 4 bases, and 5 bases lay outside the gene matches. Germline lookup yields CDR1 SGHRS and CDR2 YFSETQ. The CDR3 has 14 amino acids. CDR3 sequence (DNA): TGCGCCAGCAGCAGGGACAGGGTAATCGGGGAGCTGTTTTTT. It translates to CASSRDRVIGELFF.

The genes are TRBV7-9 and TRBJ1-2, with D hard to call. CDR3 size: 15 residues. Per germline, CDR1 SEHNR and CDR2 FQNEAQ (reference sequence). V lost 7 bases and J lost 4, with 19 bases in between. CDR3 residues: CASTPEGSGVYGYTF. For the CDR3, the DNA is TGTGCCAGCACCCCAGAGGGCAGTGGTGTCTATGGCTACACCTTC.